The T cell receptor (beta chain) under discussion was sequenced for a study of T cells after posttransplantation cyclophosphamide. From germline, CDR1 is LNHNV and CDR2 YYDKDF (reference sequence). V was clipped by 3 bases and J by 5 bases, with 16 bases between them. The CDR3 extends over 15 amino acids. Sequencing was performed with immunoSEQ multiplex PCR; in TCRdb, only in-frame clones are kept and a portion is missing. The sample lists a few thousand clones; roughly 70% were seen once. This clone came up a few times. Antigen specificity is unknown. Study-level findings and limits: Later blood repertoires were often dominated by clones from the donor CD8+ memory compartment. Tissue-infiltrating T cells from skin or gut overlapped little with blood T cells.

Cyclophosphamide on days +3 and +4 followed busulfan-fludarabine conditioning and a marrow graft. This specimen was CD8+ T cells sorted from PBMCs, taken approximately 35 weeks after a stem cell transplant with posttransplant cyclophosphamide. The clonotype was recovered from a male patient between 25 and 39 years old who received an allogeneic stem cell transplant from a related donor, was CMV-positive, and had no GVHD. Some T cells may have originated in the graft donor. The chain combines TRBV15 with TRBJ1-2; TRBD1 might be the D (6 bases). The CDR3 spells CATSSARGQIYGYTF. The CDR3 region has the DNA TGTGCCACCAGCAGTGCCCGCGGACAGATTTATGGCTACACCTTC.